Presented here are 11 T cell receptor beta chains from one specimen sequenced in a study of blood T cell repertoires in COVID-19 (TCRdb year 2020). Library construction relied on the immunoSEQ multiplex PCR assay. TCRdb took this table from immuneACCESS and kept in-frame rearrangements with V and J called. Such tables lack part of the clones; where checked against another copy, unresolved V genes explain under half of the gap, and the rest is unexplained. Across this sample there are fewer than 80,000 clones, with about three quarters seen only once. The ten largest clonotypes hold 5.3% of the sample. Sequenced sample: peripheral blood. The receptor source for this set is a human donor in a cohort sampled during active COVID-19.

With respect to this clone: At one end the junction does not follow the germline gene, possibly because of a read error. The chain carries TRBV4-3 and TRBJ2-5; D is perhaps TRBD1 (5 bases). The germline gives CDR1 LGHNA, CDR2 YSLEER. This CDR3 spans 14 amino acids. CDR3: CASSQDPGQGTQYF. CDR3 bases: TGCGCCAGCAGCCAAGATCCAGGGCAAGGGACCCAGTACTTC.

This clone occurred many times. The chain is built from TRBV30 and TRBJ2-7; D might be TRBD2 (5 bases). The CDR3 contains 13 residues. Trimming removed 0 bases at V and 6 bases at J, with 12 bases between. CDR1 is GTSNPN, CDR2 SVGIG, per germline (reference sequence). CDR3 region: CAWSVEQAGEQYF. The CDR3 nucleotides read TGTGCCTGGAGTGTGGAGCAGGCGGGCGAGCAGTACTTC.

V is TRBV9 and J is TRBJ1-4; possible D gene TRBD1, 6 bases. Germline V gene lookup returns CDR1 SGDLS and CDR2 YYNGEE. The CDR3 loop spans 15 amino acids. Trimming stripped 3 bases from V and 3 bases from J, with 12 bases between. Here the CDR3 DNA reads TGTGCCAGCAGCGGTCAGGGGAAGGCTAATGAAAAACTGTTTTTT. This encodes CASSGQGKANEKLFF.

The chain uses TRBV19 and TRBJ1-4; TRBD1 agrees at 9 bases. Germline V gives CDR1 LNHDA, CDR2 SQIVND (reference sequence). The CDR3 contains 14 residues. J was trimmed by 8 bases and V by 6 bases; bases with no gene match: 7. The CDR3 nucleotides read TGTGCCAGTAGCGAACAGGGGGCGCGGGAAAAACTGTTTTTT. It is translated as CASSEQGAREKLFF.

The chain is built from TRBV28 and TRBJ1-5, with D maybe TRBD1 (6 bases). The CDR3 consists of 12 residues. V was pared by 5 bases and J by 7 bases, with 9 bases between. Germline assignment: CDR1 MDHEN and CDR2 SYDVKM. The CDR3 DNA is TGTGCCAGCAGTACCCAGGGGCAGCCCCAGCATTTT. Translated: CASSTQGQPQHF.

This clone is a singleton in its sample. The chain uses TRBV19 and TRBJ2-7; 7 bases match TRBD1. CDR3 size: 14 residues. Germline assignment: CDR1 LNHDA and CDR2 SQIVND (reference sequence). V dropped 5 bases and J dropped 2; count of bases not matched to a gene: 6. The chain's CDR3 is CASSPRGQTYEQYF. The CDR3 coding sequence is TGTGCCAGTAGTCCCCGGGGACAGACCTACGAGCAGTACTTC.

This clone has just a few counts. The genes are TRBV29-1 and TRBJ1-2, with 9 nucleotides matching TRBD1. The CDR3 loop spans 14 amino acids. Germline CDR1 and CDR2: SQVTM and ANQGSEA. V shed 4 bases, J shed 8 bases, and the junction held 11 bases outside the gene matches. The CDR3 sequence is CSVGGPGQGSGYTF. Here the CDR3 DNA reads TGCAGCGTTGGAGGGCCGGGACAGGGTTCAGGCTACACCTTC.

This chain links TRBV2 with TRBJ2-5; possible D gene TRBD2, 6 bases. The V gene lost 3 bases and the J gene lost 5 bases, with 10 bases spanning the gap. Germline V gene lookup returns CDR1 SNHLY and CDR2 FYNNEI. CDR3 size: 13 residues. CDR3 protein: CASSELEGETQYF. The CDR3 nucleotides read TGTGCCAGCAGTGAGTTGGAGGGGGAGACCCAGTACTTC.

This chain joins TRBV7-2 and TRBJ1-1; TRBD1 matches at 7 bases. V shed 5 bases and J 4 bases; nucleotides not matched to a gene: 4. Germline CDR1 SGHTA, CDR2 FQGNSA. The CDR3 extends over 13 amino acids. Written as DNA, the CDR3 is TGTGCCAGCAGCCCATGGACAGGCACTGAAGCTTTCTTT. It is translated as CASSPWTGTEAFF.

This clone was seen a handful of times. The V and J genes are TRBV5-1 and TRBJ1-1; 8 bases line up with TRBD1. The CDR3 is 16 residues long. V shed 0 bases and J 1 base; nucleotides not matched to a gene: 5. CDR1 is SGHRS, CDR2 YFSETQ, per germline. The CDR3: CASSLGDRNTNTEAFF. CDR3 coding DNA: TGCGCCAGCAGCTTGGGGGACAGGAATACGAACACTGAAGCTTTCTTT. The variable domain in full, with the rest retrieved from reference TRBV5-1 and TRBJ1-1, is KAGVTQTPRYLIKTRGQQVTLSCSPISGHRSVSWYQQTPGQGLQFLFEYFSETQRNKGNFPGRFSGRQFSNSRSEMNVSTLELGDSALYLCASSLGDRNTNTEAFFGQGTRLTVV.

DNA of the CDR3: TGTGCCAGCAGTGAAGGGCGACAGGCACCCAGGGATCAGCCCCAGCATTTT. This translates into CASSEGRQAPRDQPQHF. J is TRBJ1-5 and V is TRBV2; D perhaps matches TRBD1 (6 bases). The CDR3 contains 17 residues. The ends were cut back, 1 base at V and 5 bases at J, with 18 bases in the middle. Germline V gene data show CDR1 as SNHLY and CDR2 as FYNNEI.